The source of this TCR beta chain is a study of blood T cells in healthy people across ages. This clonotype came up a few times. CDR3 length equals 14 residues. Trimming stripped 3 bases from V and 5 bases from J, with 16 bases between. Germline-derived CDR1 and CDR2 are SQVTM and ANQGSEA. The authors ran a second PCR of roughly 6 to 12 cycles using a sample-barcoded 5' primer and a J-beta primer mix. From the 5' RACE reads, TCRdb called clonotypes with MiXCR, one entry per CDR3 protein. Among about 630,000 distinct CDR3 sequences, 20% to 25% were seen once, and the ten largest hold approximately 3.7%.

The receptor was isolated from a man aged 65-85 years in good health. J is TRBJ2-5 and V is TRBV29-1; D gene uncertain. Input material: blood. The CDR3: CSVEGRIDEETQYF. CDR3 sequence (DNA): TGCAGCGTTGAGGGCAGGATAGATGAGGAGACCCAGTACTTC. Based on the CDR3 plus reference TRBV29-1 and TRBJ2-5, the full variable domain is SAVISQKPSRDICQRGTSLTIQCQVDSQVTMMFWYRQQPGQSLTLIATANQGSEATYESGFVIDKFPISRPNLTFSTLTVSNMSPEDSSIYLCSVEGRIDEETQYFGPGTRLLVL.